The sequence of this T cell receptor beta chain was determined in a study of blood T cells in healthy people across ages. The use of a sample-barcoded 5' primer and a J-beta primer mix characterized a second PCR of 7 to 11 cycles. TCRdb re-derived calls from the 5' RACE reads in MiXCR, one entry per CDR3 protein. The sample shows roughly 1,500,000 distinct CDR3 sequences, around 42% of them seen only once. This clonotype was recorded many times. Trimming removed 5 bases from V and 7 bases from J; junction bases left unmatched: 4. Germline V gene sequence: CDR1 SQVTM, CDR2 ANQGSEA. The CDR3 totals 13 residues.

This receptor was taken from a woman under 30 in good health. Sequenced: blood. The J gene is TRBJ2-3, the V gene TRBV29-1; 12 nucleotides match TRBD2. CDR3: CSVSGTSGYTQYF. The CDR3 DNA follows: TGCAGCGTTAGCGGGACTAGCGGGTATACGCAGTATTTT.